A selection of T cell receptor beta chains follows, all from one sample in a study of T-cell reconstitution after alpha-beta-depleted transplantation in children. MiXCR was run by TCRdb on the PCR reads, yielding one entry per CDR3 protein. This sample has 170,000 or so distinct CDR3 sequences, with about 6.3% found just once. Sequenced here: PBMCs from the stem cell graft donor, sampled from the stem cell graft. These receptors all stem from a human donor who donated a stem cell graft to a child with Wiskott-Aldrich syndrome. Each CDR3 is given with its conserved first and last residue. D genes are given only for firm matches. Size is stated for part of the rows, as once, few or many counts, or as a class when the clone is expanded.

d_call: TRBD1
cdr3_length: 14
clone_size: -
j_call: TRBJ2-5
v_call: TRBV7-2
cdr3_aa: CASSFGTVQETQYF
cdr3_nt: TGTGCCAGCAGCTTTGGGACAGTCCAAGAGACCCAGTACTTC

d_call: TRBD1
cdr3_length: 15
clone_size: many
j_call: TRBJ2-7
v_call: TRBV20-1
cdr3_aa: CSADSDRISSYEQYF
cdr3_nt: TGCAGTGCTGACTCGGACAGGATTAGCTCCTACGAGCAGTACTTC

d_call: -
cdr3_length: 13
clone_size: many
j_call: TRBJ2-1
v_call: TRBV12-3/TRBV12-4
cdr3_aa: CASSFVEVNEQFF
cdr3_nt: TGTGCCAGCAGTTTTGTGGAGGTTAATGAGCAGTTCTTC

d_call: -
cdr3_length: 13
clone_size: many
j_call: TRBJ2-5
v_call: TRBV29-1
cdr3_aa: CSVVGGLRETQYF
cdr3_nt: TGCAGCGTTGTAGGGGGTTTGAGGGAGACCCAGTACTTC

d_call: -
cdr3_length: 13
clone_size: many
j_call: TRBJ2-1
v_call: TRBV29-1
cdr3_aa: CSVGGGRNNEQFF
cdr3_nt: TGCAGCGTTGGGGGGGGGCGGAACAATGAGCAGTTCTTC

d_call: -
cdr3_length: 13
clone_size: -
j_call: TRBJ2-1
v_call: TRBV4-2
cdr3_aa: CASSPPEYNEQFF
cdr3_nt: TGTGCCAGCAGCCCGCCCGAATACAATGAGCAGTTCTTC

d_call: -
cdr3_length: 16
clone_size: many
j_call: TRBJ2-7
v_call: TRBV12-3/TRBV12-4
cdr3_aa: CASSPSGVQGSYEQYF
cdr3_nt: TGTGCCAGCAGCCCATCGGGGGTCCAGGGGAGCTACGAGCAGTACTTC

d_call: -
cdr3_length: 16
clone_size: few
j_call: TRBJ1-3
v_call: TRBV7-2
cdr3_aa: CASSFQTISSGNTIYF
cdr3_nt: TGTGCCAGCAGCTTTCAAACGATAAGCTCTGGAAACACCATATATTTT

d_call: -
cdr3_length: 17
clone_size: many
j_call: TRBJ1-2
v_call: TRBV5-1
cdr3_aa: CASSYTPSTSSDYGYTF
cdr3_nt: TGCGCCAGCAGCTATACACCGTCCACCAGCTCTGACTATGGCTACACCTTC

d_call: TRBD2
cdr3_length: 16
clone_size: few
j_call: TRBJ2-2
v_call: TRBV12-3/TRBV12-4
cdr3_aa: CASSFSLAGGPGELFF
cdr3_nt: TGTGCCAGCAGTTTTTCCCTAGCGGGAGGGCCCGGGGAGCTGTTTTTT

d_call: TRBD1
cdr3_length: 15
clone_size: few
j_call: TRBJ2-5
v_call: TRBV7-9
cdr3_aa: CASSPPTGGEETQYF
cdr3_nt: TGTGCCAGCAGCCCTCCGACAGGGGGCGAGGAGACCCAGTACTTC

d_call: TRBD2
cdr3_length: 15
clone_size: many
j_call: TRBJ2-7
v_call: TRBV3-1
cdr3_aa: CASSPLAGPTYEQYF
cdr3_nt: TGTGCCAGCAGCCCACTAGCGGGGCCTACCTACGAGCAGTACTTC

d_call: -
cdr3_length: 13
clone_size: -
j_call: TRBJ1-5
v_call: TRBV19
cdr3_aa: CASSSTVWQPQHF
cdr3_nt: TGTGCCAGTAGTTCGACAGTTTGGCAGCCCCAGCATTTT

d_call: -
cdr3_length: 14
clone_size: many
j_call: TRBJ2-1
v_call: TRBV2
cdr3_aa: CASSEVSSSNEQFF
cdr3_nt: TGTGCCAGCAGTGAAGTCAGCAGTTCCAATGAGCAGTTCTTC

d_call: TRBD1
cdr3_length: 15
clone_size: few
j_call: TRBJ2-1
v_call: TRBV6-1
cdr3_aa: CASSKSGTDYNEQFF
cdr3_nt: TGTGCCAGCAGTAAATCCGGGACAGACTACAATGAGCAGTTCTTC

d_call: -
cdr3_length: 15
clone_size: many
j_call: TRBJ2-2
v_call: TRBV24-1
cdr3_aa: CATSDLLANTGELFF
cdr3_nt: TGTGCCACCAGTGATTTGCTGGCGAACACCGGGGAGCTGTTTTTT

d_call: TRBD1
cdr3_length: 15
clone_size: many
j_call: TRBJ2-2
v_call: TRBV30
cdr3_aa: CAWRGGQGLTGELFF
cdr3_nt: TGTGCCTGGAGAGGGGGACAGGGGTTGACCGGGGAGCTGTTTTTT

d_call: -
cdr3_length: 13
clone_size: many
j_call: TRBJ2-2
v_call: TRBV29-1
cdr3_aa: CSVIGRGPGELFF
cdr3_nt: TGCAGCGTTATTGGACGGGGACCCGGGGAGCTGTTTTTT

d_call: TRBD1
cdr3_length: 14
clone_size: -
j_call: TRBJ1-2
v_call: TRBV29-1
cdr3_aa: CSVGAGTGGSGYTF
cdr3_nt: TGCAGCGTTGGTGCAGGGACAGGGGGAAGTGGCTACACCTTC

d_call: -
cdr3_length: 13
clone_size: -
j_call: TRBJ1-1
v_call: TRBV14
cdr3_aa: CASSQGGYRKAFF
cdr3_nt: TGTGCCAGCAGCCAAGGGGGATACCGAAAGGCTTTCTTT

d_call: TRBD1
cdr3_length: 16
clone_size: many
j_call: TRBJ1-2
v_call: TRBV12-3/TRBV12-4
cdr3_aa: CASSPNPGQGEWGYTF
cdr3_nt: TGTGCCAGCAGCCCAAATCCGGGACAGGGAGAGTGGGGCTACACCTTC

d_call: TRBD1
cdr3_length: 16
clone_size: many
j_call: TRBJ1-2
v_call: TRBV6-5
cdr3_aa: CASSYSSGEGARDYTF
cdr3_nt: TGTGCCAGCAGTTACTCGAGCGGCGAGGGGGCGCGTGACTACACCTTC

d_call: -
cdr3_length: 16
clone_size: many
j_call: TRBJ2-7
v_call: TRBV7-6
cdr3_aa: CASSLGVGDFQYEQYF
cdr3_nt: TGTGCCAGCAGCTTAGGGGTGGGGGACTTCCAATACGAGCAGTACTTC

d_call: -
cdr3_length: 14
clone_size: many
j_call: TRBJ1-2
v_call: TRBV12-3/TRBV12-4
cdr3_aa: CASSSPPTENGYTF
cdr3_nt: TGTGCCAGCAGTTCCCCCCCGACAGAGAATGGCTACACCTTC

d_call: -
cdr3_length: 13
clone_size: few
j_call: TRBJ2-2
v_call: TRBV2
cdr3_aa: CASNRENTGELFF
cdr3_nt: TGTGCCAGCAACAGGGAAAACACCGGGGAGCTGTTTTTT

d_call: TRBD1
cdr3_length: 15
clone_size: many
j_call: TRBJ2-3
v_call: TRBV12-3/TRBV12-4
cdr3_aa: CASSSDRAYTDTQYF
cdr3_nt: TGTGCCAGCAGTTCCGACAGGGCTTACACAGATACGCAGTATTTT

d_call: -
cdr3_length: 12
clone_size: many
j_call: TRBJ1-4
v_call: TRBV20-1
cdr3_aa: CSAKRQHEKLFF
cdr3_nt: TGCAGTGCTAAGCGGCAGCACGAAAAACTGTTTTTT

d_call: -
cdr3_length: 14
clone_size: many
j_call: TRBJ1-5
v_call: TRBV5-1
cdr3_aa: CASSLGGANQPQHF
cdr3_nt: TGCGCCAGCAGCTTGGGGGGGGCCAATCAGCCCCAGCATTTT

d_call: -
cdr3_length: 16
clone_size: many
j_call: TRBJ2-1
v_call: TRBV3-1
cdr3_aa: CASSQLFVTGTNEQFF
cdr3_nt: TGTGCCAGCAGCCAACTGTTTGTTACAGGTACCAATGAGCAGTTCTTC

d_call: TRBD2
cdr3_length: 18
clone_size: few
j_call: TRBJ2-3
v_call: TRBV5-1
cdr3_aa: CASSLGGLAGGVADTQYF
cdr3_nt: TGCGCCAGCAGCCTTGGGGGACTAGCGGGGGGCGTGGCGGATACGCAGTATTTT

d_call: TRBD1
cdr3_length: 15
clone_size: many
j_call: TRBJ2-7
v_call: TRBV16
cdr3_aa: CASSQTVGQGHEQYF
cdr3_nt: TGTGCCAGCAGCCAAACCGTAGGACAGGGGCACGAGCAGTACTTC

d_call: -
cdr3_length: 14
clone_size: many
j_call: TRBJ2-1
v_call: TRBV12-3/TRBV12-4
cdr3_aa: CASSSVAAYNEQFF
cdr3_nt: TGTGCCAGCAGTTCTGTCGCGGCCTACAATGAGCAGTTCTTC

d_call: TRBD2
cdr3_length: 14
clone_size: many
j_call: TRBJ2-1
v_call: TRBV24-1
cdr3_aa: CATSVAGVYNEQFF
cdr3_nt: TGTGCCACCAGTGTAGCGGGAGTCTACAATGAGCAGTTCTTC

d_call: -
cdr3_length: 13
clone_size: many
j_call: TRBJ2-5
v_call: TRBV29-1
cdr3_aa: CSVVPRGLETQYF
cdr3_nt: TGCAGCGTTGTGCCTCGGGGGCTGGAGACCCAGTACTTC

d_call: TRBD1
cdr3_length: 17
clone_size: many
j_call: TRBJ1-1
v_call: TRBV18
cdr3_aa: CASSRIDRDRGGTEAFF
cdr3_nt: TGTGCCAGCTCACGAATAGACCGGGACAGGGGAGGGACTGAAGCTTTCTTT

d_call: -
cdr3_length: 15
clone_size: many
j_call: TRBJ2-7
v_call: TRBV9
cdr3_aa: CASSVHIRSGCEQYF
cdr3_nt: TGTGCCAGCAGCGTTCACATCAGGAGCGGATGCGAGCAGTACTTC

d_call: TRBD2
cdr3_length: 16
clone_size: many
j_call: TRBJ2-7
v_call: TRBV12-3/TRBV12-4
cdr3_aa: CASSRTLAGEIYEQYF
cdr3_nt: TGTGCCAGCAGCCGGACTCTAGCGGGAGAGATCTACGAGCAGTACTTC

d_call: -
cdr3_length: 13
clone_size: many
j_call: TRBJ1-1
v_call: TRBV12-3/TRBV12-4
cdr3_aa: CASSLGSNTEAFF
cdr3_nt: TGTGCCAGCAGTTTGGGATCGAACACTGAAGCTTTCTTT

d_call: -
cdr3_length: 16
clone_size: many
j_call: TRBJ2-6
v_call: TRBV27
cdr3_aa: CASSYRRSSGANVLTF
cdr3_nt: TGTGCCAGCAGTTATAGACGGTCCTCTGGGGCCAACGTCCTGACTTTC

d_call: TRBD2
cdr3_length: 15
clone_size: many
j_call: TRBJ2-7
v_call: TRBV20-1
cdr3_aa: CSARAVAGPPYEQYF
cdr3_nt: TGCAGTGCTAGAGCCGTAGCGGGGCCCCCCTACGAGCAGTACTTC

d_call: TRBD1
cdr3_length: 12
clone_size: few
j_call: TRBJ1-1
v_call: TRBV18
cdr3_aa: CASRGGSTEAFF
cdr3_nt: TGTGCCAGCCGAGGGGGCTCGACTGAAGCTTTCTTT

d_call: TRBD1
cdr3_length: 16
clone_size: few
j_call: TRBJ2-3
v_call: TRBV7-7
cdr3_aa: CASSPLLDRGTDTQYF
cdr3_nt: TGTGCCAGCAGCCCACTGTTGGACAGGGGTACAGATACGCAGTATTTT

d_call: -
cdr3_length: 16
clone_size: many
j_call: TRBJ2-2
v_call: TRBV25-1
cdr3_aa: CATTWGQPTNTGELFF
cdr3_nt: TGTGCCACAACCTGGGGCCAACCCACCAACACCGGGGAGCTGTTTTTT

d_call: TRBD1
cdr3_length: 19
clone_size: many
j_call: TRBJ2-6
v_call: TRBV11-2
cdr3_aa: CASSKLTGAQISGANVLTF
cdr3_nt: TGTGCCAGCAGCAAATTAACAGGGGCGCAGATCTCTGGGGCCAACGTCCTGACTTTC